Detailed here is one T cell receptor (beta chain). The clone's antigen remains unknown. Nothing much larger sits one base from this clone, and base qualities are not available. One collaborating source in Seattle enrolled patients during active infection and followed them longitudinally through the course of disease. Collaborating institutions collected whole blood in K2EDTA tubes following their own protocols. For TCRbeta analysis, collaborators shipped samples as frozen whole blood, isolated PBMCs, or DNA extracted from either of those sample types. Based on the germline V gene, the CDR1 and CDR2 sequences are WSHSY and SAAADI. Trimming leaves V shorter by 0 bases and J shorter by 6 bases, with the junction holding 7 bases beyond the gene matches. The CDR3 sequence holds 15 residues, the cysteine and phenylalanine included. The only DNA kept is the CDR3, 45 bases in frame from the first base. The data were taken from a study of blood T cell repertoires in COVID-19 (dated by TCRdb to about 2020). Describing the broader study: Samples from collaborators originated in the United States, Italy and Spain and spanned both the acute and convalescent phases of COVID-19. HLA class I and class II types, where available, came from metadata supplied by the sample provider rather than from assay-based typing. The repertoires were released in a freely available public database intended as a resource for research on the immune response to SARS-CoV-2. The prospective study material was composed of cDNA or gDNA derived from T cells, B-cell-depleted T cells, or PBMCs. The dataset comprised deeply sampled blood TCRbeta repertoires from subjects exposed to, actively infected with, or recovered from COVID-19. Nearly every sample came with metadata listing a de-identified subject ID, COVID-19 status, age in years and sex. Samples were obtained from the ongoing ImmuneRACE study (first 160 participants) and from 950 to 1,500 subjects provided by 6 global collaborators. General findings and caveats noted by the study authors: The quantity of clinical and demographic metadata differed by source and by participant and was supplied without curation.

TCRbeta CDR3 regions were amplified from genomic DNA using the immunoSEQ Assay, a bias-controlled multiplex PCR. For the original study's pipeline: Nucleated cell counts per sample were estimated from amplification of reference gene primers within the assay. Sequence reads were collapsed and filtered to measure the absolute abundance of every unique TCRbeta CDR3 rearrangement. For each sample, productive Simpson clonality was calculated by taking the square root of Simpson's diversity index across productive rearrangements. This immuneACCESS table, as held by TCRdb, lists in-frame sequences with V and J called but not all clones. Of the missing ones, under half trace to an unresolved V gene in checked studies; the others have no known cause. Clone size and V and J calls were adopted from that table, with D and trimming inferred from the DNA. The sample table shows about 54,000 clones, and approximately 88% are seen once. Approximately 3.7% of the sample comes from the top ten.

The TCR was taken from a man aged 40-49 years with COVID-19, enrolled during active disease. The specimen was peripheral blood. The rearranged chain carries TRBV10-2 and TRBJ1-2; the central 7 bases match TRBD1. At the DNA level, the sequence is TGCGCCAGCAGTGAGTCGGTAGGGGGCGGGGATGGCTACACCTTC. Translated, it reads CASSESVGGGDGYTF.